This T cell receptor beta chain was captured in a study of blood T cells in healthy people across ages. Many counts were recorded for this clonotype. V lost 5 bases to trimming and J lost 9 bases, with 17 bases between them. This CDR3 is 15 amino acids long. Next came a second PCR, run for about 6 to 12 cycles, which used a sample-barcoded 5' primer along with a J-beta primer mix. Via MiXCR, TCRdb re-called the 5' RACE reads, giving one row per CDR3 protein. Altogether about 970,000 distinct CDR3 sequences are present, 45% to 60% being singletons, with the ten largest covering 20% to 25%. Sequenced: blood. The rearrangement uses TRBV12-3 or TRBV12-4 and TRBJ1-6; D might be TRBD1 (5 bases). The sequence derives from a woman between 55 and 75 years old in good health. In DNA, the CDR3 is TGTGCCAGCAGTCTCAAGGGGTATCGAGCTTCACCCCTCCACTTT. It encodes CASSLKGYRASPLHF.